Listed below are T cell receptor beta chains from one sample, sequenced in a study of shared clonotypes between healthy human individuals. Produced via immunoSEQ multiplex PCR; TCRdb's table is partial and in-frame only. The data contain more than 1,200,000 clones, approximately 98.5% of them singletons. Material: naive CD4+ T cells sorted from blood. The origin of the receptors is a man younger than 45 in good health. Both conserved end residues are part of each CDR3. Each record gives: V gene, J gene, CDR3 protein.

>TRBV7-9|TRBJ2-7
CASSPGAGAYEQYF
>TRBV28|TRBJ1-5
CASSNLAGQPQHF
>TRBV10-1|TRBJ1-2
CASSPGPLNYGYTF
>TRBV5-6|TRBJ1-2
CASTDLGREGRGYTF
>TRBV21-1|TRBJ2-1
CASSKRGHRGERYNEQFF
>TRBV10-3|TRBJ1-1
CAISDGSNTEAFF
>TRBV27|TRBJ1-2
CASSPIRTGLMGGYTF
>TRBV5-1|TRBJ2-7
CASRRDWVTYEQYF
>TRBV29-1|TRBJ1-5
CSVRTGGNQPQHF
>TRBV6-5|TRBJ2-1
CASSYAGGNYNKQFF
>TRBV10-1|TRBJ1-3
CASSESSGNTIYF
>TRBV7-2|TRBJ1-5
CASSLDRGISQPQHF
>TRBV29-1|TRBJ2-7
CSAGLDSYEQYF
>TRBV28|TRBJ2-1
CASSLNEQFF
>TRBV5-5|TRBJ2-5
CASSSLAGPQETQYF
>TRBV9|TRBJ2-3
CASSWRAADTQYF
>TRBV29-1|TRBJ1-2
CSVAPANYGYTF
>TRBV4-3|TRBJ1-1
CASSPDRRLFRAEAFF
>TRBV6-1|TRBJ1-3
CASSENGGNGNTIYF
>TRBV7-9|TRBJ1-2
CASSSGARGIYGYTF
>TRBV29-1|TRBJ2-7
CSVLQENYEQYF
>TRBV19|TRBJ2-1
CASSVLLAGDHYNEQFF
>TRBV10-2|TRBJ2-1
CASSPGLSYNEQFF
>TRBV18|TRBJ2-5
CASSPLLKTPGQDQETQYF
>TRBV29-1|TRBJ2-1
CSVTSIAGAPKSEQFF
>TRBV27|TRBJ2-1
CASSNEDRNVQFF
>TRBV18|TRBJ2-2
CASSPGREARVITGELFF
>TRBV2|TRBJ1-5
CASSPRQKEQPQHF
>TRBV5-6|TRBJ2-1
CASSFRTPFNEQFF
>TRBV19|TRBJ2-2
CASSIIAANTGELFF
>TRBV11-1|TRBJ1-3
CASSLSGNTIYF
>TRBV19|TRBJ2-3
CASSLFSGRITDTQYF
>TRBV7-2|TRBJ1-1
CASSLIVGIEAFF
>TRBV11-2|TRBJ2-2
CASSLDPVAGVGELFF
>TRBV6-5|TRBJ2-3
CASSSLRSDTQYF
>TRBV27|TRBJ2-7
CATGGSPSYEQYF
>TRBV5-1|TRBJ2-5
CASRPRLGESKTQYF
>TRBV18|TRBJ2-1
CASSLTRSYNEQFF
>TRBV6-5|TRBJ2-7
CASSPNPSASYEQYF
>TRBV30|TRBJ1-5
CAWSVLSRGQPQHF
>TRBV5-1|TRBJ1-5
CASSSGVDQPQHF
>TRBV12-5|TRBJ2-7
CASGLLRSYEQYF
>TRBV7-9|TRBJ2-2
CASSYSGRVAGELFF
>TRBV7-2|TRBJ2-1
CASSLLPGTSYNEQFF
>TRBV7-9|TRBJ2-1
CASSSNRGRDGDEQFF
>TRBV18|TRBJ2-7
CASSLEFYEQYF